A selection of T cell receptor beta chains follows, all from one sample in a study of T cells in Graves' hyperthyroidism and ophthalmopathy. TCRdb re-derived calls from the multiplex PCR reads in MiXCR, one entry per CDR3 protein. The sample has approximately 24,000 distinct CDR3 sequences; approximately 49% are singletons. Source material: blood. The receptor source for this set is a woman aged 40 to 49 with Graves' hyperthyroidism that later progressed to Graves' ophthalmopathy. Each CDR3 is given with its conserved first and last residue. The D gene is left open where the match is weak. Clone size is stated in some rows and not others, as once, few, many or a class when expanded.

>.|.|TRBJ2-5|TRBV19
CASSIDSGSKETQYF
TGTGCCAGTAGTATAGATTCCGGCAGCAAAGAGACCCAGTACTTC
>TRBD2|.|TRBJ2-1|TRBV25-1
CASVPSGRRYNEQFF
TGTGCCAGCGTTCCTAGCGGGAGGCGTTACAATGAGCAGTTCTTC
>TRBD1|many|TRBJ1-1|TRBV4-1
CASSQGTGGGNTEAFF
TGCGCCAGCAGCCAAGGGACAGGGGGCGGGAACACTGAAGCTTTCTTT
>TRBD1|medium-sized|TRBJ1-5|TRBV7-9
CASSPDRGQQHF
TGTGCCAGCAGCCCAGACAGGGGGCAGCAGCATTTT
>TRBD1|.|TRBJ1-6|TRBV20-1
CSARDLQGRSPLHF
TGCAGTGCTAGAGATCTACAGGGGAGGTCACCCCTCCACTTT
>.|many|TRBJ2-1|TRBV11-2
CASSLRESGVNEQFF
TGTGCCAGCAGCTTAAGGGAATCGGGTGTGAATGAGCAGTTCTTC
>.|medium-sized|TRBJ1-1|TRBV20-1
CSVVNRRGTGGEAFF
TGCAGTGTCGTGAACAGGAGGGGGACCGGGGGCGAAGCTTTCTTT
>.|.|TRBJ2-3|TRBV7-9
CASSLSALDLQYF
TGTGCCAGCAGCTTATCAGCGCTGGACCTTCAATATTTT
>TRBD1|many|TRBJ1-2|TRBV6-6
CASSYSTDRVYGYTF
TGTGCCAGCAGTTACAGTACGGACAGGGTCTATGGCTACACCTTC
>.|once|TRBJ2-7|TRBV12-3/TRBV12-4
CPPQDRSSYEQYF
TGCCCACCCCAGGATAGATCTTCTTACGAGCAGTACTTC
>.|medium-sized|TRBJ2-1|TRBV19
CASSALTSSYNEQFF
TGTGCCAGTAGTGCCCTGACAAGCTCCTACAATGAGCAGTTCTTC
>TRBD1|.|TRBJ1-1|TRBV7-9
CASSARDRGTRGTEAFF
TGTGCCAGCAGCGCCCGGGACAGGGGTACGAGGGGCACTGAAGCTTTCTTT
>.|few|TRBJ1-3|TRBV19
CASSMGREDTVYF
TGCGCCAGTAGTATGGGCAGAGAGGACACCGTATATTTT
>.|.|TRBJ1-4|TRBV20-1
CSANRNEKLFF
TGCAGTGCGAACAGGAATGAAAAACTGTTTTTT
>TRBD1|.|TRBJ2-5|TRBV24-1
CATSDLGGQGMETQYF
TGTGCCACCAGTGATTTGGGGGGACAGGGGATGGAGACCCAGTACTTC
>.|few|TRBJ1-2|TRBV10-3
CAISTGQVYTF
TGTGCCATCAGTACAGGGCAAGTCTACACCTTC
>TRBD1|.|TRBJ2-7|TRBV7-3
CASSSQGPGQGGEQYF
TGTGCCAGCAGCTCTCAGGGGCCGGGACAGGGAGGGGAGCAGTACTTC
>TRBD2|.|TRBJ2-1|TRBV5-1
CASSLERGPWDEQFF
TGCGCCAGCAGCTTGGAGCGGGGCCCCTGGGATGAGCAGTTCTTC
>TRBD1|.|TRBJ2-1|TRBV15
CATSREGTGDEQFF
TGTGCCACCAGCAGGGAAGGAACAGGGGATGAGCAGTTCTTC
>TRBD1|medium-sized|TRBJ1-2|TRBV9
CASSVGAGTGVNYGYTF
TGTGCCAGCAGCGTAGGGGCGGGGACAGGTGTTAACTATGGCTACACCTTC
>TRBD2|.|TRBJ2-3|TRBV20-1
CSARPGLNTDTQYF
TGCAGTGCTAGACCGGGACTAAACACAGATACGCAGTATTTT
>TRBD2|.|TRBJ2-5|TRBV14
CASSRASGSDRSETQYF
TGTGCCAGCAGCCGGGCTAGCGGGAGCGATCGGTCGGAGACCCAGTACTTC
>TRBD2|.|TRBJ2-2|TRBV12-5
CAGAVAGGVAGELFF
TGTGCTGGTGCGGTAGCGGGAGGGGTTGCCGGGGAGCTGTTTTTT
>TRBD1|.|TRBJ1-1|TRBV10-3
CAISLTGGMNIEAFF
TGTGCCATCAGTCTTACAGGGGGCATGAACATTGAAGCTTTCTTT
>TRBD2|many|TRBJ2-7|TRBV28
CASRLGLAGGPGYEQYF
TGTGCCAGCAGGCTAGGACTAGCGGGAGGGCCGGGTTACGAGCAGTACTTC
>TRBD2|many|TRBJ2-1|TRBV5-6
CASTGGVSYNEQFF
TGTGCCAGCACGGGAGGTGTGTCCTACAATGAGCAGTTCTTC
>.|once|TRBJ2-7|TRBV20-1
CSAALWGYEQYF
TGCAGTGCTGCCCTCTGGGGGTACGAGCAGTACTTC
>TRBD1|.|TRBJ2-7|TRBV20-1
CSASTRTGGEQYF
TGCAGTGCTAGTACGCGGACAGGGGGCGAGCAGTACTTC
>TRBD1|.|TRBJ2-1|TRBV5-1
CASSWDSSSSYNEQFF
TGCGCCAGCAGTTGGGACAGTTCGAGCTCCTACAATGAGCAGTTCTTC
>TRBD2|few|TRBJ2-1|TRBV20-1
CSASTSGMRGNEQFF
TGCAGTGCTTCTACTAGCGGGATGAGAGGGAATGAGCAGTTCTTC
>TRBD1|once|TRBJ2-3|TRBV2
CASSGGDRAFTDTQYF
TGTGCCAGCAGTGGGGGGGACAGGGCCTTCACAGATACGCAGTATTTT
>TRBD2|few|TRBJ2-6|TRBV9
CASSLGGSGANALTF
TGTGCCAGCAGCTTGGGGGGGTCTGGGGCCAACGCCCTGACTTTC
>.|few|TRBJ1-2|TRBV20-1
CSARDRVGYTF
TGCAGTGCTAGAGACAGGGTGGGCTACACCTTC
>TRBD2|.|TRBJ2-7|TRBV2
CASTWTSGYEQYF
TGTGCCAGCACCTGGACTAGCGGATACGAGCAGTACTTC
>.|.|TRBJ2-1|TRBV25-1
CASSEDEGYSYNEQFF
TGTGCCAGCAGTGAAGATGAAGGCTACTCCTACAATGAGCAGTTCTTC
>.|once|TRBJ2-6|TRBV9
CASSVREKASGANVLTF
TGTGCCAGCAGCGTAAGGGAAAAGGCCTCTGGGGCCAACGTCCTGACTTTC
>TRBD1|many|TRBJ1-1|TRBV6-6
CASTGEGATEAFF
TGTGCCAGCACCGGTGAGGGGGCCACTGAAGCTTTCTTT
>.|few|TRBJ2-4|TRBV7-2
CASSLVLGNIQYF
TGTGCCAGCAGCTTAGTTTTAGGGAACATTCAGTACTTC
>TRBD1|.|TRBJ2-7|TRBV6-1
CASSEARLRTGSTEYF
TGTGCCAGCAGTGAAGCTCGATTAAGGACAGGGAGTACCGAGTACTTC
>TRBD1|.|TRBJ1-2|TRBV7-9
CASSGTAVAIDYGYTF
TGTGCCAGCAGCGGGACAGCCGTCGCGATTGACTATGGCTACACCTTC